This T cell receptor (beta chain) emerged from a study of cytomegalovirus exposure and HLA in healthy donors (dated by TCRdb to the late 2010s). With respect to the entire study: An earlier analysis of approximately 550 of the donors reported roughly 300 Gb of sequence data and some 120 million unique TCR beta sequences from some 180 million T cells. Genome-wide SNP genotypes for about 55% of the roughly 670 donors were used in a later genetic analysis, which treated that subset as a discovery cohort. Rather than using new phenotypic data, the later analysis identified candidate immune exposures from TCR beta sequences and from how often those sequences occurred across donors. Of the roughly 410 genotyped donors, approximately 80% were placed in the genetic ancestry cluster associated with self-reported Caucasian donors. Besides the first cohort of approximately 710 subjects, a separate validation cohort made up of over 95 different subjects was used. A later analysis re-examined previously published TCR beta repertoires from roughly 720 donors and added high-resolution HLA genotyping to investigate patterns of TCR occurrence. The study was designed to test whether signatures of past pathogen exposure could be identified by cataloging public T cell receptors. The number of donors typed differed by locus, with about 629-640 for A, B, C, DRB1 and DQB1, roughly 520 for DQA1, over 600 for DPA1, and around 430 for DPB1. To decide whether each TCR beta V gene segment behaved as functional or pseudogenic, an earlier analysis of some 540 of the donors relied on high-throughput TCR beta sequencing. Among several hundred genotyped donors of the cohort, an average of around 250,000 unique TCR beta nucleotide sequences was sequenced per donor, of which about 19% were non-productive. Roughly 5 DR-DQ haplotypes were handled as single units for association and clustering, since linkage in the cohort was strong. The study used immunosequencing to profile the T cell repertoires of approximately 650 subjects and linked those repertoires to cytomegalovirus serostatus. High-throughput TCR immunosequencing, statistical association of individual TCRs with disease status, and machine learning were combined to predict cytomegalovirus infection status. Alongside the repertoire data, information on donor age, sex, ethnicity and CMV serostatus was compiled. About 300 gigabases of sequencing data and approximately 91 million unique TCR sequences made up an early release that covered approximately 620 HLA-typed donors. All discovery cohort repertoires had been generated using a single sequencing platform. HLA typing covered class I and class II loci at four-digit resolution.

Libraries were prepared through the immunoSEQ multiplex PCR assay. The multiplex PCR relied on a mix of 60 forward primers for TCR Vbeta segments and 13 reverse primers for TCR Jbeta segments. A multiplex PCR assay on genomic DNA amplified the CDR3 region of rearranged TCR beta genes. Amplified TCR beta libraries were sequenced as 87-base-pair reads on the Illumina HiSeq System. The original pipeline was this. Across the 670 or so repertoires, a later analysis counted 78 million or so unique TCR beta chains, roughly 11 million of which were shared by at least two donors. To remove PCR and sequencing errors, raw reads were error-corrected and collapsed into unique sequences using a nearest-neighbor algorithm that merged closely related sequences. V, D and J gene segments were assigned by aligning CDR3 sequences to IMGT reference sequences. For a sequence to be retained, a match of at least six nucleotides was required to both a V gene segment and a J gene segment. A rearrangement counted as productive if the CDR3 had no stop codons and remained in frame with V and J, and every other rearrangement counted as non-productive. CDR3 was defined according to IMGT convention as the region running from the second conserved V-encoded cysteine to the conserved J-encoded phenylalanine. In an earlier analysis of 587 of the donors, sequences lacking an unambiguous match to a single V gene segment were excluded. In an earlier analysis of approximately 550 of the donors, V segments were called functional above 56.7% productive rearrangements and were called segregating when the between-donor standard deviation exceeded 5%. To diagnose cytomegalovirus status from the catalog of TCR beta chain sequences, a statistical classification framework was built. A later analysis assigned V and J genes by comparing TCR nucleotide sequences with IMGT/GENE-DB human TR gene sequences. In a later analysis, CDR3 sequences and most-parsimonious VDJ recombination scenarios were assigned using the TCRdist pipeline. In a later analysis, every TCR beta chain was defined by the combination of its CDR3 amino acid sequence and its V-gene family, and reads without a unique V-gene family were dropped. As a way to deal with suspected cross-contamination and a sequencing artifact, a later analysis dropped approximately 590 nucleotide sequences that were highly shared and had low generation probability. For each public chain, a later analysis derived a clonal expansion index from normalized ranks of inferred template counts within each repertoire. In a later analysis, generation probabilities were computed with a VDJ recombination model fitted to out-of-frame rearrangements, and the resulting probabilities were checked against IGoR. In a later analysis, hypergeometric tests were used to score TCR-TCR, TCR-HLA and TCR-CMV co-occurrence, with a repertoire-size bias correction applied to TCR pairs. To estimate false discovery rates, a later analysis permuted the HLA or CMV assignments 20 times. A later analysis grouped co-occurring TCRs with DBSCAN, adding TCRdist sequence similarity when clustering within HLA-allele-positive subsets. For co-occurrence clustering, repertoires with fewer than 30,000 or more than 120,000 public chains were excluded, along with roughly 5 repertoires with anomalous nucleotide sharing. TCRdb's version of the immuneACCESS table is confined to in-frame rearrangements and falls short of the full clone set. An unresolved V gene accounts for under half of the shortfall where checked; the remainder is of unknown origin. The V and J calls and the clone size are those of that table, but D and trimming were determined from the DNA. This sample comprises 140,000 or so clones, roughly 85% of them detected only once. Of the sample, 3% to 4% is held by the ten largest clones.

In total, roughly 710 healthy bone marrow donors made up the cohort. At the time of sampling, every cohort member was nominally healthy, though immune exposures that went unrecorded were likely present. The donor tested CMV seronegative, placing the donor among the 350 to 400 seronegative members of the cohort. A peripheral blood sample was collected from each donor, and TCR beta sequencing was performed on peripheral blood mononuclear cells. Genomic DNA extraction from the blood cell samples was performed with the Qiagen DNeasy Blood Extraction Kit. As encoded in the germline V gene, CDR1 is SGHRS while CDR2 is YFSETQ. Reading from cysteine to phenylalanine, the CDR3 counts 12 amino acids. Kept here is only the CDR3 DNA, which spans 36 bases and is read in frame from base 1. V is pared back by 2 bases and J by 5 bases, with 8 bases lying between the germline termini. This clone was seen only once. There is no known antigen for this receptor. Per-nucleotide qualities are absent, and no much larger clonotype sits a single base away.

On the study overall, not on this receptor specifically: Cytomegalovirus status was reported to be diagnosed by the classifier with high specificity and sensitivity in both the original and validation cohorts. Because HLA typing was unavailable for some donors at each locus, only the typed subset was used in association tests. Correlated functional status among segregating V segments might reflect linkage disequilibrium, but an unknown experimental factor could not be ruled out. For the cohort, immune exposure information was limited to CMV serostatus. A cluster of highly shared sequence variants was judged likely to represent a technical artifact of the sequencing pipeline. A later analysis reported that several top co-occurrence clusters appeared linked to parvovirus B19, influenza, CMV and Epstein-Barr virus. Broadly in line with IMGT annotations, most TCR beta V segments showed up in productive rearrangements about 90% or about 30% of the time in an earlier analysis of 587 of the donors. At a false discovery rate of 0.05, a later analysis linked approximately 18,000 TCR beta sequences to specific HLA alleles. Presence/absence analyses assumed roughly uniform sequencing depth across donors, an assumption that may not hold. A later analysis found that TCR association rates varied across HLA loci, with DRB1 alleles showing the most associated TCRs and HLA-C alleles the fewest. Strong co-occurrence of HLA alleles, especially DR and DQ, made assigning TCR associations to individual alleles difficult. In vitro tests confirmed that a few of the cytomegalovirus-associated TCR beta chains recognize cytomegalovirus antigens. Some IMGT-functional V segments, including TRBV6-2 and TRBV6-3, could not be told apart with the 87-base-pair reads, so those segments were excluded. Most CMV-associated TCR beta chains appeared to be HLA-restricted in a later analysis, and the HLA associations seemed to be driven largely by CMV exposure. The earlier analysis of 587 of the donors excluded 15 to 20 rarely observed V segments, including chromosome 9 orphons, because counts were too low. The cohort was sequenced for TCR beta chains only, and without alpha or paired-chain data the features that could be detected were limited. Most TCR sequences were observed very rarely across donors, whereas some public TCRs were present in many individuals. A later genetic analysis associated a missense DCLRE1C variant with V-gene and J-gene trimming of TCR beta chains, and an independent cohort replicated the association. The study gave a list of under 200 TCR beta chains associated with cytomegalovirus. A later genetic analysis reported fewer N-insertions in productive TCRs among donors in an Asian-associated ancestry cluster than the roughly 700-donor mean. A further reported finding was that TCR beta sequences accurately predicted the HLA-A and HLA-B alleles for most subjects in the first cohort. In a later analysis, HLA-associated TCR beta chains were found to be more clonally expanded and to have lower generation probabilities than equally common non-associated chains. The authors suggested that the approach could potentially be generalized to other disease states and immunological phenotypes.

Sequencing used PBMCs. This TCR derives from a male donor in good health and CMV-seronegative. The V and J segments used are TRBV5-1 and TRBJ2-7; the D gene assignment is ambiguous. The CDR3 has the sequence CASSLNIDEQYF. The nucleotide sequence reads TGCGCCAGCAGCTTAAACATCGACGAGCAGTACTTC.